This T cell receptor (beta chain) derives from a study of cytomegalovirus exposure and HLA in healthy donors (dated by TCRdb to the late 2010s). Background on the whole study: The roughly 670 repertoires of the first cohort and the roughly 120 validation repertoires were produced on the same platform, according to a later analysis. The aim of the study was to test whether cataloging public T cell receptors could identify signatures of past pathogen exposure. In addition to the first cohort of 666 subjects, a separate validation cohort of 120 different subjects was used. To predict cytomegalovirus infection status, the study brought together high-throughput TCR immunosequencing, statistical association of individual TCRs with disease status, and machine learning.

The library was obtained by the immunoSEQ multiplex PCR assay. On the study's bioinformatics: To diagnose cytomegalovirus status from the catalog of TCR beta chain sequences, a statistical classification framework was built. The table comes from immuneACCESS by way of TCRdb, which keeps in-frame sequences with V and J called. Part of the clones is missing from these tables; in studies checked, under half for an unresolved V gene and the rest for unknown reasons. V and J calls and clone size are given by that table; D and trimming were obtained from the DNA. The sample table records roughly 50,000 clones; over 85% of these occur just once. The ten largest make up 7.5% to 10% of the sample. Study-wide conclusions, independent of this receptor: Most TCR sequences were seen in very few donors, while some public TCRs were found in many individuals. It was suggested by the authors that the approach could potentially be generalized to other disease states and immunological phenotypes. In both the original and validation cohorts, the classifier was reported to diagnose cytomegalovirus status with high specificity and sensitivity. Subsequent analysis determined that TCRs grouped into clusters in the first cohort also showed a tendency toward co-occurrence across the approximately 110 validation repertoires, and 90% to 95% of cluster scores exceeded 0. In vitro tests confirmed that a few of the cytomegalovirus-associated TCR beta chains recognize cytomegalovirus antigens. The validation cohort had no HLA typing available for a later analysis, so co-occurrence within that cohort was assessed over all 120 repertoires. The study gave a list of some 150 TCR beta chains associated with cytomegalovirus.

Separate from the roughly 700-subject first cohort, the validation cohort of 95 to 150 subjects was the group to which the donors belonged. The count of this clone is one. This receptor's antigen is unknown. No qualities accompany the bases; no much larger clone lies one base away. The germline V gene gives CDR1 as LGHNA and CDR2 as YSLEER. The CDR3 measures 16 amino acids from cysteine to phenylalanine. Of all the DNA, just the CDR3 is kept, 48 bases in frame from base 1. Trimming at the junction amounts to 0 bases on V and 2 bases on J, and the germline ends lie 13 bases apart. The rearranged chain carries TRBV4-3 and TRBJ1-2; the D gene cannot be named for sure. The specimen was PBMCs. The receptor's source is a woman between 18 and 29 years old in good health and CMV-seropositive. The CDR3 in this case is CASSQDLRPGNYGYTF. In nucleotide form, the sequence is TGCGCCAGCAGCCAAGATCTTCGGCCGGGAAACTATGGCTACACCTTC.